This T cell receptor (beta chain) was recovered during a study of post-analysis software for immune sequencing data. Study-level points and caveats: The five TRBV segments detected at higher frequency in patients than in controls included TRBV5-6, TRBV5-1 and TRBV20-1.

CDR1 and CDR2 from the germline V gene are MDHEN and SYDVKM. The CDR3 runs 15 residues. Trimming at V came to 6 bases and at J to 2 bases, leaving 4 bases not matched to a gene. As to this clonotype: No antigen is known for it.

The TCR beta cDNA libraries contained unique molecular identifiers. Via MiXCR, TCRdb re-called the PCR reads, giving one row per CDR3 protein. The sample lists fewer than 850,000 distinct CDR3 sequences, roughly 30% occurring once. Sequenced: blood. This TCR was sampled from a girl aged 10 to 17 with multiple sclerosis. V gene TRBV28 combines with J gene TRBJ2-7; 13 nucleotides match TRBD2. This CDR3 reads CASRPGLAGTYEQYF. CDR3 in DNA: TGTGCCAGCAGACCGGGACTAGCGGGGACCTACGAGCAGTACTTC.